These 10 T cell receptor beta chains originate from one sample sequenced in a study of T cell responses to AZD1222 COVID-19 vaccine. The repertoire was sequenced with immunoSEQ multiplex PCR; TCRdb's copy has only in-frame clones and lacks some. The sample has about 140,000 clones; 88% are singletons. The material was peripheral blood, obtained 28 days after the second dose of the MenACWY control vaccine. Receptor source: an adult who received the MenACWY meningococcal vaccine as a control.

The table lists this clone with a count of one. The chain carries TRBV25-1 and TRBJ2-1; a weak D match, TRBD2 (5 bases). CDR1 and CDR2 (germline): MGHDK, SYGVNS. Between the trimmed V and J ends, which lost 8 bases and 7 bases, there was a span of 18 bases. The CDR3 sequence is 14 residues long. The CDR3 sequence is CASGLPSPLNEQFF. The DNA of the CDR3 is TGTGCCAGCGGACTTCCTTCCCCCTTGAATGAGCAGTTCTTC.

Many counts were recorded for this clone. The rearrangement uses TRBV4-2 and TRBJ1-5; D may be TRBD1 (6 bases). The CDR3 is 16 residues long. Germline CDR1 is LGHNA and CDR2 is YNFKEQ. The V end was cut by 4 bases, the J end by 7 bases, with 20 bases between. CDR3 sequence reads: CASSPDLPRTDQPQHF. The CDR3, as DNA: TGTGCCAGCAGCCCAGACCTCCCCCGGACAGACCAGCCCCAGCATTTT.

CDR3 coding DNA: TGTGCCTGGAGTGTGACGCAAGAGACCCAGTACTTC. Translating it yields CAWSVTQETQYF. The genes are TRBV30 and TRBJ2-5; no clear D gene. The germline gives CDR1 GTSNPN, CDR2 SVGIG (reference sequence). This CDR3 has 12 amino acids. Trimming removed 0 bases from V and 2 bases from J, with 4 bases in between.

The rearrangement joins TRBV27 to TRBJ2-5; tentative D call: TRBD1 (6 bases). The CDR3 has 14 amino acids. Trimming removed 5 bases at V and 1 base at J, with 11 bases between. Germline V gene data show CDR1 as MNHEY and CDR2 as SMNVEV (reference sequence). The CDR3: CASSANRVQETQYF. The DNA for the CDR3 is TGTGCCAGCAGTGCAAACAGGGTCCAAGAGACCCAGTACTTC.

The chain links TRBV28 to TRBJ1-5; D remains ambiguous. Germline lookup yields CDR1 MDHEN and CDR2 SYDVKM. The V and J ends lost 7 bases and 7 bases respectively, with 14 bases between them. CDR3 size: 13 residues. The CDR3 DNA sequence: TGTGCCAGCACCTGGGGAGTAGGGCAGCCCCAGCATTTT. The encoded protein is CASTWGVGQPQHF.

V and J are TRBV5-6 and TRBJ1-2; the D gene is possibly TRBD1 (6 bases). The V and J ends lost 4 bases and 5 bases respectively, with 15 bases between them. Per germline, CDR1 SGHDT and CDR2 YYEEEE. The CDR3 has 14 amino acids. This CDR3 is CASSPRDRSYGYTF. The CDR3, as DNA: TGTGCCAGCAGCCCCCGAGACAGGTCTTATGGCTACACCTTC. Variable domain in full (rest from reference TRBV5-6 and TRBJ1-2): DAGVTQSPTHLIKTRGQQVTLRCSPKSGHDTVSWYQQALGQGPQFIFQYYEEEERQRGNFPDRFSGHQFPNYSSELNVNALLLGDSALYLCASSPRDRSYGYTFGSGTRLTVV.

The J gene is TRBJ2-7, the V gene TRBV10-3; D may be TRBD1 (6 bases). V was cut by 4 bases and J by 3 bases, with 13 bases left in between. CDR1 and CDR2 (germline): ENHRY, SYGVKD. CDR3 length equals 14 residues. DNA for the CDR3: TGTGCCATCAGTGGACAGGAGAACTTCTACGAGCAGTACTTC. Encoded protein: CAISGQENFYEQYF.

The chain has TRBV5-1 and TRBJ2-5; D is unclear. V shed 4 bases and J shed 1 base, with 11 bases lying between them. CDR1 SGHRS and CDR2 YFSETQ come from the germline V gene. The CDR3 spans 14 residues. CDR3: CASSPWAAQETQYF. CDR3 nucleotides: TGCGCCAGCAGCCCATGGGCCGCCCAAGAGACCCAGTACTTC.

The CDR3 here is CASSLGVYTEAFF. CDR3 DNA: TGTGCCAGCAGTCTTGGGGTTTACACTGAAGCTTTCTTT. This chain uses TRBV27 with TRBJ1-1; D unclear. The V end lost 5 bases, the J end lost 3 bases, and 10 bases lay between the germline ends. Germline V gene lookup returns CDR1 MNHEY and CDR2 SMNVEV (reference sequence). The CDR3 sequence is 13 residues long.

The chain joins TRBV5-1 to TRBJ2-1; possible D gene TRBD2, 6 bases. There are 16 residues in the CDR3. Trimming took off 3 bases at V and 10 bases at J, with 23 bases between the two ends. Germline CDR1 is SGHRS and CDR2 is YFSETQ. The CDR3 loop is CASSWGLRDFDREQFF. CDR3 coding DNA: TGCGCCAGCAGCTGGGGACTTCGGGACTTCGACCGGGAGCAGTTCTTC.